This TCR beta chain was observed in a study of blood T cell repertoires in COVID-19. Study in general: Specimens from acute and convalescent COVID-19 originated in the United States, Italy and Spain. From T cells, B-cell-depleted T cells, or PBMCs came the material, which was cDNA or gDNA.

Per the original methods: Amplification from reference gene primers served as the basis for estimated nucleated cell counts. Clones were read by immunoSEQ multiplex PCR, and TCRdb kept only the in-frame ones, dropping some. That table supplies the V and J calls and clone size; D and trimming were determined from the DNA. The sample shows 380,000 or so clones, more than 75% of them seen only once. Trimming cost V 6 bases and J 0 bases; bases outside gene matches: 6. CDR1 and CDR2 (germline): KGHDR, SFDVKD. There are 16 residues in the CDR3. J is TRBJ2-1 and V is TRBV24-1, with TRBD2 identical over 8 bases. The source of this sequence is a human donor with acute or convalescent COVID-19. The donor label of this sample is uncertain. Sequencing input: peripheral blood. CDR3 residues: CATSLSGTPSYNEQFF. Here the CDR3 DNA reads TGTGCCACCAGTCTTAGCGGGACCCCCTCCTACAATGAGCAGTTCTTC.